Below are 26 T cell receptor beta chains sequenced from a single sample in a study of cytomegalovirus exposure and HLA in healthy donors. The PCR made use of 60 Vbeta and 13 Jbeta primers. TCRdb's copy holds only in-frame clones and misses some; the assay was immunoSEQ multiplex PCR. The table shows approximately 170,000 clones, with roughly 67% occurring only once. Sequenced material: PBMCs. Receptors originate from a woman aged 18-30 years in good health and CMV-seropositive.

The genes are TRBV7-3 and TRBJ1-2; TRBD1 matches at 7 bases. V dropped 3 bases and J dropped 8; count of bases not matched to a gene: 6. There are 13 residues in the CDR3. Germline CDR1 and CDR2: SGHTA and FQGTGA. CDR3 amino acids: CASSLRGRGGYTF. CDR3 bases: TGTGCCAGCAGCTTGAGGGGGCGTGGAGGCTACACCTTC.

This clone showed up just once. The chain is built from TRBV4-2 and TRBJ1-4; weak D call: TRBD1 (5 bases). This CDR3 region has 14 residues. Trimming pared 1 base from V and 8 bases from J, leaving 11 bases between. CDR1 and CDR2 from the germline V gene are LGHNA and YNFKEQ. The chain's CDR3 is CASSQGRGGEKLFF. The CDR3 DNA follows: TGTGCCAGCAGCCAAGGGCGGGGCGGGGAAAAACTGTTTTTT.

J is TRBJ2-7 and V is TRBV7-8; D unresolved. This CDR3 spans 11 amino acids. Germline loops: CDR1 SGHVS, CDR2 FQNEAQ. V was shortened by 4 bases and J by 4 bases, with 5 bases between the two germline ends. The CDR3 reads CASSSKYEQYF. The CDR3, as DNA: TGTGCCAGCAGCTCCAAATACGAGCAGTACTTC.

This chain uses TRBV30 with TRBJ2-2; D is possibly TRBD1 (7 bases). The length of the CDR3 is 14 residues. Germline V lookup: CDR1 GTSNPN, CDR2 SVGIG (reference sequence). V lost 5 bases to trimming and J lost 4 bases, with 14 bases between them. The CDR3 here is CAWANRGGTGELFF. The DNA of the CDR3 is TGTGCCTGGGCTAACAGGGGAGGCACCGGGGAGCTGTTTTTT. The entire variable domain, with the rest obtained from reference TRBV30 and TRBJ2-2, is as follows: SQTIHQWPATLVQPVGSPLSLECTVEGTSNPNLYWYRQAAGRGLQLLFYSVGIGQISSEVPQNLSASRPQDRQFILSSKKLLLSDSGFYLCAWANRGGTGELFFGEGSRLTVL.

The chain couples TRBV5-6 to TRBJ1-2, with D uncertain. Trimming left V 1 base short and J 8 bases short, with 12 bases between. This CDR3 spans 13 amino acids. Germline loops: CDR1 SGHDT, CDR2 YYEEEE. The chain's CDR3 is CASSLWQAPGYTF. DNA of the CDR3: TGTGCCAGCAGCTTGTGGCAGGCACCCGGCTACACCTTC.

This rearrangement joins TRBV5-6 to TRBJ2-5, with 15 bases fitting TRBD2. The ends lost 4 bases at V and 2 bases at J; junction bases unmatched: 9. Looked up from germline, CDR1 is SGHDT and CDR2 is YYEEEE. The length of the CDR3 is 18 residues. The CDR3 spells CASSLGLAGGRGQETQYF. The CDR3 DNA sequence: TGTGCCAGCAGCCTGGGACTAGCGGGGGGCCGTGGGCAAGAGACCCAGTACTTC.

CDR3 residues: CAWSVGPGVGYTF. The CDR3 DNA follows: TGTGCCTGGAGTGTGGGACCGGGGGTGGGCTACACCTTC. The genes are TRBV30 and TRBJ1-2; the D gene is possibly TRBD1 (5 bases). This CDR3 is built from 13 residues. Germline loops: CDR1 GTSNPN, CDR2 SVGIG (reference sequence). Trimming cost V 0 bases and J 8 bases, with 13 bases left between them.

This clone has only a few counts. The chain couples TRBV29-1 to TRBJ1-1; D gene uncertain. CDR1 and CDR2 from the germline V gene are SQVTM and ANQGSEA. This CDR3 comprises 11 residues. V was trimmed by 6 bases and J by 1 base, leaving 6 bases between them. The CDR3 spells CSVSENTEAFF. The CDR3 nucleotides are TGCAGCGTGTCAGAGAACACTGAAGCTTTCTTT.

The count of this clone is one. Additional DNA sequences in this sample encode the identical CDR3. The chain joins TRBV19 to TRBJ2-7; 10 nucleotides align to TRBD1. Trimming at V came to 3 bases and at J to 4 bases, leaving 0 bases not matched to a gene. The CDR3 extends over 13 amino acids. Per the germline V gene, CDR1 is LNHDA and CDR2 is SQIVND (reference sequence). The CDR3 region is CASSMGQGYEQYF. In nucleotides, the CDR3 is TGTGCCAGTAGTATGGGACAGGGGTACGAGCAGTACTTC. Full variable domain (rest looked up from reference TRBV19 and TRBJ2-7): DGGITQSPKYLFRKEGQNVTLSCEQNLNHDAMYWYRQDPGQGLRLIYYSQIVNDFQKGDIAEGYSVSREKKESFPLTVTSAQKNPTAFYLCASSMGQGYEQYFGPGTRLTVT.

This clone was observed a few times. At one end the junction does not follow the germline gene, possibly because of a read error. V is TRBV2 and J is TRBJ2-1; the D gene is possibly TRBD2 (6 bases). This CDR3 has 15 residues. Germline CDR1 and CDR2: SNHLY and FYNNEI. CDR3 amino acids: CASRETPGGYNQQFF. In DNA form, the CDR3 reads TGTGCCAGCAGGGAGACACCCGGGGGATACAATCAGCAGTTCTTC.

This chain links TRBV29-1 with TRBJ2-1; the match to TRBD2 covers 9 bases. The CDR3 has 14 residues. Germline CDR1 reads SQVTM; CDR2 reads ANQGSEA. V was pared by 4 bases and J by 6 bases, with 7 bases of the junction left unmatched. The CDR3 bases are TGCAGCGTTGCCCCGCGGGGGGGCGGCAATGAGCAGTTCTTC. Its translation is CSVAPRGGGNEQFF.

The chain carries TRBV11-3 and TRBJ2-5, with 10 bases lining up with TRBD2. This CDR3 contains 19 residues. J was trimmed by 5 bases and V by 4 bases; bases with no gene match: 19. Germline lookup yields CDR1 SGHNT and CDR2 YENEEA. The CDR3 coding sequence is TGTGCCAGCAGCTCGAACTCCGCTAGCGGGGGCCTCTCAGGGGAGACCCAGTACTTC. Translation gives CASSSNSASGGLSGETQYF.

V usage is TRBV7-9 and J usage is TRBJ2-1, with D tentatively TRBD2 (5 bases). The CDR3 is 13 residues long. V was shortened by 3 bases and J by 8 bases, with 11 bases between the two germline ends. CDR1 and CDR2 from the germline V gene are SEHNR and FQNEAQ (reference sequence). CDR3 sequence reads: CASSLGGSYEQFF. As DNA, the CDR3 is TGTGCCAGCAGCTTGGGTGGGAGCTATGAGCAGTTCTTC.

This clone appeared once. The chain combines TRBV28 with TRBJ2-1; 8 nucleotides align to TRBD2. The junction had 4 bases not matched to a gene; V was cut back by 2 bases and J by 13 bases. The germline V gene has CDR1 MDHEN and CDR2 SYDVKM. There are 12 residues in the CDR3. The chain's CDR3 is CASSLTGGLQFF. The CDR3 DNA reads as TGTGCCAGCAGTTTAACGGGGGGGCTACAGTTCTTC.

The V gene is TRBV6-4, the J gene TRBJ2-3, with TRBD2 identical over 10 bases. J lost 5 bases, V lost 4 bases, and 6 bases had no gene match. This CDR3 region has 15 residues. Germline-derived CDR1 and CDR2 are MRHNA and SNTAGT. The CDR3 here is CASSVKAGGQDTQYF. Written as DNA, the CDR3 is TGTGCCAGCAGTGTGAAAGCGGGGGGGCAAGATACGCAGTATTTT.

CDR3 DNA sequence: TGTGCCAGCAGTGCCGGGACTAGCGGGGGTACCAATGAGCAGTTCTTC. Amino acids: CASSAGTSGGTNEQFF. The chain uses TRBV6-4 and TRBJ2-1; 14 bases agree with TRBD2. The CDR3 is 16 amino acids. V lost 4 bases and J lost 6; bases outside the gene matches: 5. Germline V gives CDR1 MRHNA, CDR2 SNTAGT.

V is TRBV29-1 and J is TRBJ2-1; 9 bases are shared with TRBD2. V dropped 1 base and J dropped 5; count of bases not matched to a gene: 9. CDR3 length: 16 residues. Germline-derived CDR1 and CDR2 are SQVTM and ANQGSEA. DNA for the CDR3: TGCAGCGTTGAAGCCCCAGCGGGGGGCAAAGACAATGAGCAGTTCTTC. It translates to CSVEAPAGGKDNEQFF.

The CDR3 coding sequence is TGTGCCACCAGCAGAGAGCGACAGGACTATGGCTACACCTTC. Residues: CATSRERQDYGYTF. The gene calls are TRBV15 and TRBJ1-2, with D perhaps matching TRBD1 (6 bases). Trimming removed 0 bases at V and 3 bases at J, with 8 bases between. Germline V CDR1 and CDR2: LNHNV, YYDKDF (reference sequence). This CDR3 region has 14 residues.

This clone showed up just a few times. The chain joins TRBV6-5 to TRBJ2-7; D uncertain. Trimming pared 6 bases from V and 9 bases from J, leaving 12 bases between. Germline lookup yields CDR1 MNHEY and CDR2 SVGAGI. CDR3 length: 11 residues. The CDR3 DNA reads TGTGCCAGCAGCCCCGCTATTGCGCAGTACTTC. This translates into CASSPAIAQYF.

V gene TRBV4-2 combines with J gene TRBJ1-2, with 7 bases lining up with TRBD1. CDR1 and CDR2 (germline): LGHNA, YNFKEQ. Germline trimming cut 4 bases from V and 1 base from J; bases unmatched to any gene: 3. The CDR3 has 14 amino acids. The CDR3 DNA is TGTGCCAGCAGCCCAGACAGGGTTAACTATGGCTACACCTTC. It is translated as CASSPDRVNYGYTF.

J is TRBJ1-5 and V is TRBV2; tentatively, D is TRBD1 (5 bases). V lost 8 bases to trimming and J lost 7 bases, with 15 bases between them. CDR1 is SNHLY and CDR2 is FYNNEI in the germline V gene. This CDR3 comprises 13 residues. CDR3 loop: CASRPGSIQPQHF. As DNA, the CDR3 is TGTGCCAGCCGTCCAGGGTCAATACAGCCCCAGCATTTT.

This sequence joins TRBV5-1 and TRBJ2-7; 7 bases are a match to TRBD1. Germline V gene data show CDR1 as SGHRS and CDR2 as YFSETQ. This CDR3 has 12 residues. Unmatched junction bases numbered 3, after V lost 3 bases and J lost 6 bases. The CDR3 loop reads CASSSRQGEQYF. CDR3 DNA: TGCGCCAGCAGCTCCCGACAGGGCGAGCAGTACTTC.

The chain recombines TRBV6-5 with TRBJ1-6, with unresolved D. V dropped 1 base and J dropped 8 bases, with 6 bases sitting between them. The germline CDR1 and CDR2 sequences are MNHEY and SVGAGI. This CDR3 has 13 residues. This CDR3 reads CASSYYIDSPLHF. CDR3 in DNA: TGTGCCAGCAGTTACTATATAGATTCACCCCTCCACTTT.

This clone was observed a handful of times. The chain has TRBV6-6 and TRBJ2-7, with 12 bases lining up with TRBD2. Germline V gene lookup returns CDR1 MNHNY and CDR2 SVGAGI (reference sequence). The V gene end was trimmed by 9 bases and the J gene end by 6 bases; junction bases not matched to a gene: 9. The CDR3 loop spans 14 amino acids. The CDR3 DNA is TGTGCCAGTCGACTAGCGGGGGTGCTGGGCGAGCAGTACTTC. It codes for CASRLAGVLGEQYF.

The genes are TRBV5-6 and TRBJ2-7, with D possibly matching TRBD2 (7 bases). Trimming left V 6 bases short and J 2 bases short, with 12 bases between. The CDR3 runs 13 residues. Germline CDR1 reads SGHDT; CDR2 reads YYEEEE. CDR3 loop: CASTGGQTYEQYF. The CDR3, as DNA: TGTGCCAGCACCGGGGGGCAGACCTACGAGCAGTACTTC.

The V and J genes are TRBV5-1 and TRBJ2-2, with 10 positions matching TRBD2. This CDR3 contains 16 residues. V dropped 4 bases and J dropped 2; count of bases not matched to a gene: 5. The germline V gene encodes CDR1 SGHRS and CDR2 YFSETQ. The CDR3 DNA reads as TGCGCCAGCAGCCCTCTAGCGGGGGCCAACACCGGGGAGCTGTTTTTT. This sequence encodes CASSPLAGANTGELFF. The variable domain in full, completed from reference TRBV5-1 and TRBJ2-2, reads KAGVTQTPRYLIKTRGQQVTLSCSPISGHRSVSWYQQTPGQGLQFLFEYFSETQRNKGNFPGRFSGRQFSNSRSEMNVSTLELGDSALYLCASSPLAGANTGELFFGEGSRLTVL.